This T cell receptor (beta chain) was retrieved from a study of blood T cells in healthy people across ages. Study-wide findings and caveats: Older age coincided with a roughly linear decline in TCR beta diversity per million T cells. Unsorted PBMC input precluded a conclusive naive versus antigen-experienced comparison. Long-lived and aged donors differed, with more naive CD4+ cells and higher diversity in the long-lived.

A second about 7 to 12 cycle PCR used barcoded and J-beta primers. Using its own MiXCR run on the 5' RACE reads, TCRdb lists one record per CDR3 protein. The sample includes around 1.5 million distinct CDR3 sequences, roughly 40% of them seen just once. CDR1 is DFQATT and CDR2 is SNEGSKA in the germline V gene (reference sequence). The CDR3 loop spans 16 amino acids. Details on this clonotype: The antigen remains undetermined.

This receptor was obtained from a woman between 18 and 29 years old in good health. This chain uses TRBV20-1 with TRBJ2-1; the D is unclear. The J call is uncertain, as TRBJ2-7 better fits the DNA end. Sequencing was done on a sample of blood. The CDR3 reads CSARDPGGPSYNEQYF. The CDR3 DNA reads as TGCAGTGCTAGAGATCCGGGCGGCCCGTCCTACAATGAGCAGTACTTC.